This T cell receptor beta chain stems from a study of T cell responses to AZD1222 COVID-19 vaccine. Findings and caveats of the study: Among the donors, most were white British and more were female, and clonal diversity was possibly underestimated.

This clone was seen a few times. The antigen is undetermined. The assay was immunoSEQ multiplex PCR, and TCRdb's table has in-frame clones only and misses some. The table has around 150,000 clones, about nine tenths seen once; the top ten hold 5% to 6.5%. The CDR3 spans 18 residues. Germline CDR1 and CDR2: ENHRY and SYGVKD. Trimming cost V 3 bases and J 0 bases; bases outside gene matches: 11. The rearrangement links TRBV10-3 to TRBJ1-3, with 7 bases fitting TRBD1. The input for sequencing was peripheral blood, taken 28 days after the second AZD1222 dose. This TCR was recovered from an adult who received the AZD1222 COVID-19 vaccine. As DNA, the CDR3 is TGTGCCATCAGTGACCAGAATTCCGGGACAGACTCTGGAAACACCATATATTTT. Encoded protein: CAISDQNSGTDSGNTIYF.